This T cell receptor beta chain was retrieved from a study of blood T cell repertoires in COVID-19 (dated by TCRdb to 2018 to 2021). In terms of the full investigation: The collaborator samples originated in the United States, Italy and Spain and spanned the acute and convalescent phases of COVID-19. The repertoires were made available in a free public database intended to serve as a resource for research on the immune response to SARS-CoV-2. A de-identified subject ID, COVID-19 status, age in years and sex were almost always included in the sample metadata. The samples were drawn from the first 160 participants of the ongoing ImmuneRACE study and from some 1,300 subjects provided by 6 global collaborators. Where available, HLA class I and class II types were taken from metadata supplied by the sample provider and were not determined by assay-based typing. The prospective study material was composed of cDNA or gDNA derived from T cells, B-cell-depleted T cells, or PBMCs. The dataset comprised deeply sampled blood TCRbeta repertoires from subjects exposed to, actively infected with, or recovered from COVID-19. Broad study findings and their caveats: The quantity of clinical and demographic metadata differed by source and by participant and was supplied without curation.

The CDR3, cysteine through phenylalanine, is 15 amino acids long. The only DNA kept is the CDR3, 45 bases in frame from the first base. CDR1 is given as SGHTA and CDR2 as FQGNSA, both from the germline V gene. The germline V and J ends show losses of 0 bases and 6 bases respectively, and no gene match explains 4 bases of the junction. This clone was detected once. The specificity of this receptor is unknown. No clone much larger than this one lies a single base away; base qualities are absent. Each collaborating institution followed its own protocols to collect whole blood in K2EDTA tubes. For TCRbeta analysis, collaborators shipped samples as frozen whole blood, isolated PBMCs, or DNA extracted from either of those sample types. The immunoSEQ Assay, a bias-controlled multiplex PCR, was used to amplify TCRbeta CDR3 regions from genomic DNA. As for how the authors treated the data: The number of nucleated cells in each sample was estimated by amplification of reference gene primers within the assay. To quantify the absolute abundance of each unique TCRbeta CDR3 rearrangement, sequence reads were collapsed and filtered. Productive Simpson clonality was computed per sample as the square root of Simpson's diversity index over productive rearrangements. What TCRdb holds here is the immuneACCESS table cut down to in-frame rearrangements. Part of the clones is not present; checked against another copy, under half of the missing clones reflect an unresolved V gene, and the others are unexplained. V and J calls and clone size are as listed in that table; D and trimming were resolved from the DNA. The sample contains about 55,000 clones, 80% to 85% of them found a single time. The ten biggest clones cover around 1.9% of the sample.

The sample taken for sequencing was peripheral blood. The chain is encoded by TRBV7-2 joined to TRBJ2-2; TRBD2 lines up with 7 middle nucleotides. The clonotype originates from a woman aged 60-70 years with acute or convalescent COVID-19. At the DNA level, the sequence is TGTGCCAGCAGCTTAGCAAGGACTAGGGCCGGGGAGCTGTTTTTT. The translation is CASSLARTRAGELFF.